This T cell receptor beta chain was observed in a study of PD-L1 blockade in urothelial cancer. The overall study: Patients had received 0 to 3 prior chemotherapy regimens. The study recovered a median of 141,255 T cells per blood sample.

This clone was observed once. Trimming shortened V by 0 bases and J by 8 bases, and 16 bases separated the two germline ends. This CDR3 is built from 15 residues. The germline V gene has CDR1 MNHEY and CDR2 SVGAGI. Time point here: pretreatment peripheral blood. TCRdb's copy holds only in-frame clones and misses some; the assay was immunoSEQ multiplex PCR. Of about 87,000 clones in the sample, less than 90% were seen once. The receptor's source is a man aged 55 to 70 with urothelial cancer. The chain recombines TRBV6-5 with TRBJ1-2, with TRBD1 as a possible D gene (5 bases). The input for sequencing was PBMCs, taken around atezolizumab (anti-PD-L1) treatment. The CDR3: CASSYSSDLGVGYTF. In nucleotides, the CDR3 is TGTGCCAGCAGTTACTCCTCAGATCTAGGGGTCGGCTACACCTTC.